The clone carrying this T cell receptor (beta chain) was counted many times. Its target is not known. The CDR3 covers 13 residues. V shed 5 bases and J shed 0 bases, with 9 bases lying between them. CDR1 is SGHRS and CDR2 is YFSETQ in the germline V gene. TCRbeta library preparation incorporated unique molecular identifiers. TCRdb passed the PCR reads through MiXCR, listing each CDR3 protein once. The sample lists approximately 490,000 distinct CDR3 sequences, about 10% occurring once. The entry originates in a study of T-cell reconstitution after alpha-beta-depleted transplantation in children. Study-wide findings and caveats: Roughly two months post-transplant, alpha-beta T cells reportedly originated from several hundred graft clones that had expanded. Most T-cell counts and diversity one year after the transplant came from T cells that were newly produced. After transplant, high TCRbeta diversity at day 60 in some patients arose from surviving recipient T cells and thymic progenitors.

Material: PBMCs, obtained before TCRalphabeta/CD19-depleted stem cell transplant. The genes are TRBV5-1 and TRBJ2-7; D is possibly TRBD2 (5 bases). This clonotype was obtained from a child aged 2-15 years with inherited bone marrow failure, due to receive a stem cell transplant. The CDR3 sequence is CASSYGDSYEQYF. The CDR3 DNA reads TGCGCCAGCAGTTACGGGGACTCCTACGAGCAGTACTTC.